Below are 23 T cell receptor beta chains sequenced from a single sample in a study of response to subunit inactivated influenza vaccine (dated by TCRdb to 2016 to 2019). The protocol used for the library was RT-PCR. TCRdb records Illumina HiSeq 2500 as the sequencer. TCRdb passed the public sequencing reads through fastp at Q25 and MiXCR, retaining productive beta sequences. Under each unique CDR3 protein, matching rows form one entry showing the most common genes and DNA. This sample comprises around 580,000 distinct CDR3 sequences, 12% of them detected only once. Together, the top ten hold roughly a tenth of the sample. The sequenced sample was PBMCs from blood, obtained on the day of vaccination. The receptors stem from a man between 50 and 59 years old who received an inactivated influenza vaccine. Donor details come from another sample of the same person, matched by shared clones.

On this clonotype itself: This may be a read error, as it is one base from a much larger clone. CDR3 residues: CVSSSLVRDKDEQYF. CDR3 DNA sequence: TGTGTCAGCAGCTCCCTTGTTAGGGACAAGGACGAGCAGTACTTC. The J gene is TRBJ2-7, the V gene TRBV7-9; maybe TRBD1 (6 bases). The CDR3 length is 15 residues. From germline, CDR1 is SEHNR and CDR2 FQNEAQ (reference sequence).

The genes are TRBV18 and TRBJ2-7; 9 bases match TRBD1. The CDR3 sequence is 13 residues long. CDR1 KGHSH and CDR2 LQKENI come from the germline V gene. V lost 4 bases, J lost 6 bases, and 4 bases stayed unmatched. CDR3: CASSQGQGTEQYF. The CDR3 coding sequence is TGTGCCAGCTCACAAGGACAGGGGACCGAGCAGTACTTC.

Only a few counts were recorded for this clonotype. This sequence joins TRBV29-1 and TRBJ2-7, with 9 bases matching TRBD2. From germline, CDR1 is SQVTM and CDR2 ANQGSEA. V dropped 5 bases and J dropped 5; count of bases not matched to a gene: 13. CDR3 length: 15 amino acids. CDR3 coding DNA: TGCAGCGTTCCGCCGGGACTAGCACCACCACACGAGCAGTACTTC. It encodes CSVPPGLAPPHEQYF.

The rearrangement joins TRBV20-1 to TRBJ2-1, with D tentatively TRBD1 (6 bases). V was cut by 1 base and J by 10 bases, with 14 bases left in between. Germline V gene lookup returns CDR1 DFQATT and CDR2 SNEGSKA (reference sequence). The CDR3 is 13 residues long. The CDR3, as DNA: TGCAGTGCTAGAGGGCCTACTACAGGGGAGCAGTTCTTC. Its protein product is CSARGPTTGEQFF.

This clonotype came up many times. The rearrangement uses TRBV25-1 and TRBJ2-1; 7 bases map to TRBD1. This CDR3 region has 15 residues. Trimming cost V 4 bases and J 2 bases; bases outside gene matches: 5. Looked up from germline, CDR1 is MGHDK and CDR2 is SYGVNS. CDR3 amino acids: CASSAGQGAYNEQFF. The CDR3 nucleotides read TGTGCCAGCAGTGCCGGGCAGGGGGCCTACAATGAGCAGTTCTTC.

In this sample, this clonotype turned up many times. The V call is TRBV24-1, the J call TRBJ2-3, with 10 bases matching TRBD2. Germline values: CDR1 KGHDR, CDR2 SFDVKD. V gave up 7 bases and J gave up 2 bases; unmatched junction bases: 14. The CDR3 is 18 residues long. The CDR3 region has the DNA TGTGCCACCAGCTCTACTAGCGGGGCCGAACGGATCACAGATACGCAGTATTTT. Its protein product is CATSSTSGAERITDTQYF.

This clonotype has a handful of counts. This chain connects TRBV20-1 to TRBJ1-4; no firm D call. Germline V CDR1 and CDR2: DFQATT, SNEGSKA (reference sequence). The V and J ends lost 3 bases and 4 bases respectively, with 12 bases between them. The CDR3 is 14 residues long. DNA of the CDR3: TGCAGTGCTAGGTTCCCAGGCAATAATGAAAAACTGTTTTTT. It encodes CSARFPGNNEKLFF.

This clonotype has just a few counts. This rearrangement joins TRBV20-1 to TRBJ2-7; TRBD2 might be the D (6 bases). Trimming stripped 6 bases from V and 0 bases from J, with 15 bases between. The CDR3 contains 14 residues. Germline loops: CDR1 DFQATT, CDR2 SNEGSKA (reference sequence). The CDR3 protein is CSAKAGPSSYEQYF. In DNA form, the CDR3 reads TGCAGTGCCAAAGCGGGTCCCAGCTCCTACGAGCAGTACTTC.

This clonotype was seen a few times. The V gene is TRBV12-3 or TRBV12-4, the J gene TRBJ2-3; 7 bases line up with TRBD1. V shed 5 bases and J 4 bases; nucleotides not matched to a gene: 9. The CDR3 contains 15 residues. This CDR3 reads CASSRGPVSADTQYF. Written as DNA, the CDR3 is TGTGCCAGCAGTAGGGGGCCGGTTTCAGCAGATACGCAGTATTTT.

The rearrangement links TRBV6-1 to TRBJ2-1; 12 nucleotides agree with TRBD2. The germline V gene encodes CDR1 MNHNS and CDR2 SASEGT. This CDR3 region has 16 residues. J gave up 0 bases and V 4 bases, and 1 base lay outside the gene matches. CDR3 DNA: TGTGCCAGCAGTGTGGGACTAGCGGGCTCCTACAATGAGCAGTTCTTC. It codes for CASSVGLAGSYNEQFF.

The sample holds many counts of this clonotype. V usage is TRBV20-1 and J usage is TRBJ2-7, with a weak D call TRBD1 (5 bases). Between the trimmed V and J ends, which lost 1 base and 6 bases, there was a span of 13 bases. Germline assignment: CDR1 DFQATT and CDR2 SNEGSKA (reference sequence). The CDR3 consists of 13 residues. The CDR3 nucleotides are TGCAGTGCTAGAGCCCTACAGGTCGGCGAGCAGTACTTC. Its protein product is CSARALQVGEQYF.

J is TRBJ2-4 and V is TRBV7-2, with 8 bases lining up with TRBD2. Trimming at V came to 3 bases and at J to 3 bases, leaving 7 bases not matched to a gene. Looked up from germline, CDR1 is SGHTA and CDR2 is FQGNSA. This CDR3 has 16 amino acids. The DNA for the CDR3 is TGTGCCAGCAGCTTCCTCCTCACTAGCGGCAAAAACATTCAGTACTTC. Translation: CASSFLLTSGKNIQYF.

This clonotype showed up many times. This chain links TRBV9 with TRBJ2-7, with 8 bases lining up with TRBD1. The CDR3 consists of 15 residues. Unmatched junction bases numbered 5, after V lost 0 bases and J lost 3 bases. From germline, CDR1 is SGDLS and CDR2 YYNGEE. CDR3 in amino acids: CASSVDRTGSYEQYF. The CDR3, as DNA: TGTGCCAGCAGCGTAGACCGGACAGGGAGCTACGAGCAGTACTTC.

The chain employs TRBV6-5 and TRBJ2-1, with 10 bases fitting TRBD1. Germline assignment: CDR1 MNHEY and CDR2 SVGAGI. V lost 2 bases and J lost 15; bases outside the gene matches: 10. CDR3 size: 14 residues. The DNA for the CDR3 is TGTGCCAGCAGTTACAAGACAGGGGGCGATGGTCTGTTCTTC. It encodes CASSYKTGGDGLFF.

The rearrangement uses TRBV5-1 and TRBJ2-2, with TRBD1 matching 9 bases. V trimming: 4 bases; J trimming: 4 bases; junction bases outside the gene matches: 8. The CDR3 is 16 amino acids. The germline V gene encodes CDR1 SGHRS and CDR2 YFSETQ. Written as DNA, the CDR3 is TGCGCCAGCAGCCACGACGGGACAGGGTCCACCGGGGAGCTGTTTTTT. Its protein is CASSHDGTGSTGELFF.

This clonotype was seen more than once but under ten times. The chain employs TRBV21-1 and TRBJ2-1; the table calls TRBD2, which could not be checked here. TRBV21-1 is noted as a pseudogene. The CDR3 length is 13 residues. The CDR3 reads CASSLLGHNEQFF. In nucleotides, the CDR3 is TGTGCCAGCAGCCTACTGGGCCACAATGAGCAGTTCTTC.

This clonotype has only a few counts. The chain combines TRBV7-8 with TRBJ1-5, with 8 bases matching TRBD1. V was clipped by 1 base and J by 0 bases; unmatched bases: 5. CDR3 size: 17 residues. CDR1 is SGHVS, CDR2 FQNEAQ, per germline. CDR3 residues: CASSLGPTGDSNQPQHF. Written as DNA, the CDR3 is TGTGCCAGCAGCTTAGGGCCGACAGGGGATAGCAATCAGCCCCAGCATTTT.

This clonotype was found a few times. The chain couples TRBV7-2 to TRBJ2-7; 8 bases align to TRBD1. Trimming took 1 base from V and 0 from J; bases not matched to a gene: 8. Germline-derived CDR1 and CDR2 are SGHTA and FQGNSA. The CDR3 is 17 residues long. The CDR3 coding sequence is TGTGCCAGCAGCTTAGGGACAGGGCTTTATAGCTCCTACGAGCAGTACTTC. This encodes CASSLGTGLYSSYEQYF.

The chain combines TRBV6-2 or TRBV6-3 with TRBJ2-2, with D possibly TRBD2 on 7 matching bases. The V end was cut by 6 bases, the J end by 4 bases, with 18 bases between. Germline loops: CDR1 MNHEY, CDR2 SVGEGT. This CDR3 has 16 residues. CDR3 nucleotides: TGTGCCAGCAGCTCCACACGGGGGGCGCCCACCGGGGAGCTGTTTTTT. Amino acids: CASSSTRGAPTGELFF.

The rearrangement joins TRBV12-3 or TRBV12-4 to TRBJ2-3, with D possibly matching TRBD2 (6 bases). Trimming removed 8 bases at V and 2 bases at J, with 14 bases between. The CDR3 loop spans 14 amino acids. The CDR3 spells CASHLSGYTDTQYF. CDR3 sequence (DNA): TGTGCCAGCCACCTTAGCGGTTACACAGATACGCAGTATTTT.

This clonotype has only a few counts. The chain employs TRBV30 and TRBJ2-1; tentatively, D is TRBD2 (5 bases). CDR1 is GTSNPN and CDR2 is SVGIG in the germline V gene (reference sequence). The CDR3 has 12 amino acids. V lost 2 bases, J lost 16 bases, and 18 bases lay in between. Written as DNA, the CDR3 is TGTGCCTGGAGTCCCCCCGGGAAAACAAGCTTCTTC. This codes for CAWSPPGKTSFF.

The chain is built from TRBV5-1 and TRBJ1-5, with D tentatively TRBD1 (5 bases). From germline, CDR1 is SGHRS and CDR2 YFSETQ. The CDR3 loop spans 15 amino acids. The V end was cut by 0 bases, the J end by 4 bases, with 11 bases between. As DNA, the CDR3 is TGCGCCAGCAGCTTGGGCTTCGAGGGGAATCAGCCCCAGCATTTT. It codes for CASSLGFEGNQPQHF.

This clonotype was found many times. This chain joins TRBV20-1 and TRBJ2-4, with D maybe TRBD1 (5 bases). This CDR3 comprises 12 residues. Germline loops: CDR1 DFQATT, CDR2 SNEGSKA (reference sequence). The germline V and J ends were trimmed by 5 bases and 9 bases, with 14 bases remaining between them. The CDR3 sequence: CSARLGQGIQYF. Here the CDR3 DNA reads TGCAGTGCTCGGTTGGGGCAAGGCATTCAGTACTTC.